The TCR beta chain described here comes from a study of human T cells and chemical hapten exposure. In the original processing: Across samples, TCR counts had a median of about 92,000 and ranged from about 23,224 to 700,000. Each CDR3 protein is one row after TCRdb ran MiXCR on the RACE reads. These V and J calls rely on TCRdb rather than the paper's analysis. The data hold 95,000 to 150,000 distinct CDR3 sequences, with roughly an eighth observed a single time. This clonotype was seen more than once but under ten times. Time point indicated: patch test 1, 2 weeks after DPC sensitization. Treatment specified: therapeutic diphenylcyclopropenone sensitization with weekly scalp DPC. The study enrolled 18 to 70-year-old alopecia patients suitable for DPC. Between the trimmed V and J ends, which lost 2 bases and 8 bases, there was a span of 12 bases. This CDR3 comprises 14 residues. Germline V gene sequence: CDR1 SGHDN, CDR2 FVKESK.

V gene TRBV14 combines with J gene TRBJ1-4; D ambiguous. This sequence was found in a young man with alopecia areata. Some clones in this sample may be carry-over from other donors' samples. The material was whole blood, obtained in connection with sensitization to the hapten diphenylcyclopropenone (DPC). The CDR3 region is CASSQLGFSEKLFF. The CDR3 nucleotides are TGTGCCAGCAGCCAATTGGGATTTAGCGAAAAACTGTTTTTT.